The present T cell receptor beta chain was sequenced within a study of tissue T cells after allogeneic stem cell transplantation. Germline V CDR1 and CDR2: KGHSH, LQKENI. Trimming shortened V by 0 bases and J by 8 bases, and 19 bases separated the two germline ends. This CDR3 is built from 16 residues. Profiled with immunoSEQ multiplex PCR; TCRdb holds only in-frame clones, not every one. The table includes under 7,000 clones, about 73% detected once. The source of this sequence is a woman between 18 and 50 years old with breast cancer. The source was tissue from the rectum, collected at autopsy. The chain employs TRBV18 and TRBJ1-2, with D possibly matching TRBD1 (5 bases). CDR3 DNA: TGTGCCAGCTCACCACCTGGGGCAGGGAGAGTTCAAGGCTACACCTTC. Translating it yields CASSPPGAGRVQGYTF.